This T cell receptor (beta chain) appears in the sequencing data of a study of cytomegalovirus exposure and HLA in healthy donors. The overall study: From about 179 million T cells, an earlier analysis saw 120 million or so unique TCR beta sequences. Assignment to the Caucasian-associated ancestry cluster applied to less than 85% of the roughly 410 genotyped donors.

In the case of this clone: No antigen is known for it.

Germline V gene sequence: CDR1 SGDLS, CDR2 YYNGEE. CDR3 size: 20 residues. J was trimmed by 2 bases and V by 3 bases; bases with no gene match: 18. Regarding the study as a whole: The listing of 150 or so TCR beta chains classed them as cytomegalovirus-associated.

Primers included in the PCR were 60 Vbeta and 13 Jbeta primers. Study processing details: Around 76 million unique TCR beta chains, some 11 million shared, were counted in a later analysis. Libraries were prepared by immunoSEQ multiplex PCR; TCRdb keeps only in-frame clonotypes and omits some of them. Clonal size and the V and J genes are those of that table, whereas D and trimming came from the DNA. The sample has roughly 170,000 clones, 70% to 85% seen once. Sequencing was done on a sample of PBMCs. V gene TRBV9 combines with J gene TRBJ2-1; 9 bases align to TRBD2. The clonotype comes from a young man in good health and CMV-seronegative. CDR3 amino acids: CASSAERKIAGERTYNEQFF. The CDR3 DNA reads as TGTGCCAGCAGCGCAGAACGAAAGATAGCGGGAGAGCGGACCTACAATGAGCAGTTCTTC. Full variable domain (remainder filled in from reference TRBV9 and TRBJ2-1): DSGVTQTPKHLITATGQRVTLRCSPRSGDLSVYWYQQSLDQGLQFLIQYYNGEERAKGNILERFSAQQFPDLHSELNLSSLELGDSALYFCASSAERKIAGERTYNEQFFGPGTRLTVL.